These 22 T cell receptor beta chains were all obtained from the same sample, sequenced in a study of blood T cell repertoires in COVID-19. The repertoire was sequenced with immunoSEQ multiplex PCR; TCRdb's copy has only in-frame clones and lacks some. The sample holds approximately 150,000 clones; about 85% are singletons and the top ten take about 4%. Sequenced: peripheral blood. The receptor source for this set is a woman aged 55-69 years with active or convalescent COVID-19.

This rearrangement joins TRBV14 to TRBJ1-2, with TRBD1 matching over 7 bases. This CDR3 is built from 15 residues. CDR1 and CDR2 from the germline V gene are SGHDN and FVKESK. Trimming took 4 bases from V and 6 from J; bases not matched to a gene: 11. Here the CDR3 DNA reads TGTGCCAGCAGCCCGACCCAGACAGGGTTCGATGGCTACACCTTC. Its protein is CASSPTQTGFDGYTF.

The chain has TRBV7-2 and TRBJ2-7, with 8 nucleotides matching TRBD1. The trim removed 6 bases at V and 3 bases at J, leaving 10 bases unmatched. The CDR3 runs to 15 residues. CDR1 is SGHTA, CDR2 FQGNSA, per germline. The CDR3 protein is CASRLSGTGLYEQYF. The CDR3 DNA is TGTGCCAGCAGATTATCCGGGACAGGTCTCTACGAGCAGTACTTC.

Written as DNA, the CDR3 is TGCGCCAGCAGCCAAGGTGTCTCCGAGGCCAAAAACATTCAGTACTTC. It is translated as CASSQGVSEAKNIQYF. This sequence joins TRBV4-3 and TRBJ2-4, with D uncertain. From germline, CDR1 is LGHNA and CDR2 YSLEER. V was shortened by 1 base and J by 1 base, with 11 bases between the two germline ends. There are 16 residues in the CDR3.

DNA for the CDR3: TGTGCCAGCAATGGGGGGGCCCAAGAGACCCAGTACTTC. It codes for CASNGGAQETQYF. This sequence joins TRBV28 and TRBJ2-5, with D tentatively TRBD2 (7 bases). Trimming cost V 7 bases and J 1 base, with 10 bases left between them. CDR3 length: 13 amino acids. Germline assignment: CDR1 MDHEN and CDR2 SYDVKM.

V and J are TRBV7-2 and TRBJ1-5, with TRBD1 identical over 9 bases. This CDR3 comprises 18 residues. Germline V gene data show CDR1 as SGHTA and CDR2 as FQGNSA. J gave up 3 bases and V 4 bases, and 13 bases lay outside the gene matches. CDR3 region: CASSSPGGTGLVNQPQHF. The CDR3 DNA follows: TGTGCCAGCAGCTCTCCCGGGGGGACAGGGTTAGTCAATCAGCCCCAGCATTTT.

CDR3 nucleotide sequence: TGTGCCAGCAGCTTATGGGTTGGGGCAGGGAATTGGTACGAGCAGTACTTC. It specifies CASSLWVGAGNWYEQYF. V gene TRBV7-2 combines with J gene TRBJ2-7; possibly TRBD1 for D (5 bases). Germline V lookup: CDR1 SGHTA, CDR2 FQGNSA. Trimming took off 2 bases at V and 4 bases at J, with 21 bases between the two ends. The CDR3 loop spans 17 amino acids.

The V call is TRBV7-3, the J call TRBJ1-5; 9 bases align to TRBD1. The CDR3 runs to 19 residues. CDR1 is SGHTA and CDR2 is FQGTGA in the germline V gene. V lost 4 bases and J lost 2; bases outside the gene matches: 15. The CDR3 loop is CASSYATGPRQGGNQPQHF. Here the CDR3 DNA reads TGTGCCAGCAGCTACGCGACTGGGCCCCGACAGGGGGGCAATCAGCCCCAGCATTTT.

V is TRBV14 and J is TRBJ2-7, with 8 bases identical to TRBD1. The CDR3 length is 16 residues. Germline loops: CDR1 SGHDN, CDR2 FVKESK. The V segment lost 4 bases and the J segment 3 bases; nucleotides outside the gene matches: 11. CDR3 sequence (DNA): TGTGCCAGCAGCCTCCGCCTCGGGACAGGATACTACGAGCAGTACTTC. Translating gives CASSLRLGTGYYEQYF.

The chain couples TRBV6-5 to TRBJ1-6; D is unresolved. The CDR3 sequence is 14 residues long. V lost 6 bases to trimming and J lost 7 bases, with 13 bases between them. The germline V gene encodes CDR1 MNHEY and CDR2 SVGAGI. Here the CDR3 DNA reads TGTGCCAGCAGCCCGGGCTCGGGGAATTCACCCCTCCACTTT. Translation: CASSPGSGNSPLHF.

The chain has TRBV2 and TRBJ1-1; D is possibly TRBD1 (5 bases). The ends were cut back, 9 bases at V and 5 bases at J, with 13 bases in the middle. Germline V gives CDR1 SNHLY, CDR2 FYNNEI. The CDR3 has 12 residues. CDR3 coding DNA: TGTGCCAGTCGCTGGGGGGGGACTGAAGCTTTCTTT. Amino acids: CASRWGGTEAFF.

Concerning this clone itself: This sample includes further DNA sequences coding for the same CDR3. J is TRBJ1-1 and V is TRBV12-3 or TRBV12-4; a possible D gene is TRBD1 (5 bases). V was pared by 5 bases and J by 5 bases, with 9 bases between. The CDR3 is 12 amino acids. CDR3 amino acids: CASSPRGTEAFF. CDR3 sequence (DNA): TGTGCCAGCAGTCCCCGGGGGACTGAAGCTTTCTTT.

The V gene is TRBV7-8, the J gene TRBJ1-5; D gene unclear. This CDR3 has 15 amino acids. The V gene's germline CDR1 is SGHVS and CDR2 FQNEAQ. Trimming took off 4 bases at V and 7 bases at J, with 17 bases between the two ends. The CDR3 DNA is TGTGCCAGCAGCTCCACGGGAAACCCTAGGCAGCCCCAGCATTTT. Its translation: CASSSTGNPRQPQHF.

The chain has TRBV24-1 and TRBJ2-1; 9 bases map to TRBD1. The CDR3 has 16 residues. Germline CDR1 is KGHDR and CDR2 is SFDVKD. V shed 2 bases and J 8 bases; nucleotides not matched to a gene: 9. The CDR3 nucleotides are TGTGCCACCAGTGATTCAGGACAGGGGTCCCCCGATGAGCAGTTCTTC. Translation gives CATSDSGQGSPDEQFF.

The chain links TRBV2 to TRBJ2-3; 7 nucleotides line up with TRBD2. The CDR3 loop spans 16 amino acids. V trimming: 4 bases; J trimming: 0 bases; junction bases outside the gene matches: 7. Germline assignment: CDR1 SNHLY and CDR2 FYNNEI. In DNA form, the CDR3 reads TGTGCCAGCAGTGCCGGGGGGAATCCTAGCACAGATACGCAGTATTTT. Its translation: CASSAGGNPSTDTQYF.

V gene TRBV18 combines with J gene TRBJ1-3, with 7 bases that match TRBD1. There are 17 residues in the CDR3. V shed 0 bases and J 0 bases; nucleotides not matched to a gene: 5. Germline V gene sequence: CDR1 KGHSH, CDR2 LQKENI. CDR3 amino acids: CASSPPGQSSSGNTIYF. Here the CDR3 DNA reads TGTGCCAGCTCACCACCGGGACAGTCCTCCTCTGGAAACACCATATATTTT.

Worth noting for this clone: This specimen includes other DNA sequences encoding the same CDR3. V and J are TRBV9 and TRBJ2-7, with TRBD1 matching over 8 bases. This CDR3 region has 14 residues. The V gene end was trimmed by 3 bases and the J gene end by 6 bases; junction bases not matched to a gene: 8. The germline V gene encodes CDR1 SGDLS and CDR2 YYNGEE. In DNA, the CDR3 is TGTGCCAGCAGCGAAATACAGGGGGGTGGCGAGCAGTACTTC. Translation gives CASSEIQGGGEQYF. The full variable domain, with the rest looked up from reference TRBV9 and TRBJ2-7, is DSGVTQTPKHLITATGQRVTLRCSPRSGDLSVYWYQQSLDQGLQFLIQYYNGEERAKGNILERFSAQQFPDLHSELNLSSLELGDSALYFCASSEIQGGGEQYFGPGTRLTVT.

For this clone: One junction end does not reproduce the germline sequence, and a read error may be involved. The chain joins TRBV7-9 to TRBJ2-1; 9 nucleotides align to TRBD1. Germline CDR1 SEHNR, CDR2 FQNEAQ (reference sequence). CDR3 length: 18 amino acids. The CDR3 DNA sequence: TGTGCCAGCACCTTAAATATTCGGACAGGGGCGGCCTACAATGAGCAGTTCTTC. It codes for CASTLNIRTGAAYNEQFF.

This chain connects TRBV10-2 to TRBJ2-3, with 7 bases identical to TRBD2. The V gene's germline CDR1 is WSHSY and CDR2 SAAADI. V lost 3 bases, J lost 4 bases, and 7 bases stayed unmatched. The CDR3 totals 15 residues. The CDR3 sequence is CASSEVSGAADTQYF. The DNA of the CDR3 is TGCGCCAGCAGTGAAGTCAGCGGGGCCGCAGATACGCAGTATTTT.

The chain couples TRBV10-1 to TRBJ2-1, with 16 bases fitting TRBD2. The V and J ends lost 5 bases and 7 bases, in that order; junction bases with no gene match: 8. The CDR3 is made up of 17 amino acids. Germline CDR1 WNHNN, CDR2 SYGVQD (reference sequence). CDR3 nucleotides: TGCGCCAGCAGTCCTGGGACTAGCGGGGGGGCCATTAATGAGCAGTTCTTC. This codes for CASSPGTSGGAINEQFF.

In its sample, this clone was seen a few times. The rearrangement uses TRBV2 and TRBJ2-1; 10 bases are a match to TRBD2. The length of the CDR3 is 16 residues. The V gene's germline CDR1 is SNHLY and CDR2 FYNNEI. The trim removed 0 bases at V and 9 bases at J, leaving 8 bases unmatched. The CDR3 region has the DNA TGTGCCAGCAGTGAAGCGGGGCGGCTAGCGGGGGCTGAGCAGTTCTTC. This sequence encodes CASSEAGRLAGAEQFF.

The gene calls are TRBV5-1 and TRBJ2-1, with 8 bases identical to TRBD2. This CDR3 is built from 17 residues. The ends lost 5 bases at V and 6 bases at J; junction bases unmatched: 16. CDR1 is SGHRS and CDR2 is YFSETQ in the germline V gene. CDR3 DNA: TGCGCCAGCAGTCAAGAAACCGGGACTAGGGATCCCAATGAGCAGTTCTTC. It translates to CASSQETGTRDPNEQFF. Looking up the rest from reference TRBV5-1 and TRBJ2-1 gives the full variable domain: KAGVTQTPRYLIKTRGQQVTLSCSPISGHRSVSWYQQTPGQGLQFLFEYFSETQRNKGNFPGRFSGRQFSNSRSEMNVSTLELGDSALYLCASSQETGTRDPNEQFFGPGTRLTVL.

V is TRBV19 and J is TRBJ1-2, with D uncertain. Germline assignment: CDR1 LNHDA and CDR2 SQIVND (reference sequence). V was pared by 1 base and J by 5 bases, with 11 bases between. The CDR3 has 14 residues. CDR3 in DNA: TGTGCCAGTAGTATAGTATTTGGAGGGTATGGCTACACCTTC. Protein product: CASSIVFGGYGYTF. Looking up the rest from reference TRBV19 and TRBJ1-2 gives the full variable domain: DGGITQSPKYLFRKEGQNVTLSCEQNLNHDAMYWYRQDPGQGLRLIYYSQIVNDFQKGDIAEGYSVSREKKESFPLTVTSAQKNPTAFYLCASSIVFGGYGYTFGSGTRLTVV.